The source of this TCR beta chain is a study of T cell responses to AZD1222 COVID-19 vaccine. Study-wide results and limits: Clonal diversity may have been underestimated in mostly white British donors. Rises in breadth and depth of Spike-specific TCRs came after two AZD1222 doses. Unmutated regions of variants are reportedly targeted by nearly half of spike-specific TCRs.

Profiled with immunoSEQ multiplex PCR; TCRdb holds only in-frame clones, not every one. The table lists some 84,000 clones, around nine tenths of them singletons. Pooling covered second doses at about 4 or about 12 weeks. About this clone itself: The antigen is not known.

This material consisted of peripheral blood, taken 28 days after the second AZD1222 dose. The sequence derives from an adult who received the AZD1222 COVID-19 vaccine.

The CDR3 bases are TGTGCCAGCAGTCCTACAGGGTGGGGGGGATTATTCCAAGAGACCCAGTACTTC. The encoded protein is CASSPTGWGGLFQETQYF. The V call is TRBV6-6, the J call TRBJ2-5; possible D gene TRBD2, 7 bases. Per the germline V gene, CDR1 is MNHNY and CDR2 is SVGAGI (reference sequence). The CDR3 has 18 residues. Deletions cut 5 bases from V and 1 base from J, with 23 bases between.